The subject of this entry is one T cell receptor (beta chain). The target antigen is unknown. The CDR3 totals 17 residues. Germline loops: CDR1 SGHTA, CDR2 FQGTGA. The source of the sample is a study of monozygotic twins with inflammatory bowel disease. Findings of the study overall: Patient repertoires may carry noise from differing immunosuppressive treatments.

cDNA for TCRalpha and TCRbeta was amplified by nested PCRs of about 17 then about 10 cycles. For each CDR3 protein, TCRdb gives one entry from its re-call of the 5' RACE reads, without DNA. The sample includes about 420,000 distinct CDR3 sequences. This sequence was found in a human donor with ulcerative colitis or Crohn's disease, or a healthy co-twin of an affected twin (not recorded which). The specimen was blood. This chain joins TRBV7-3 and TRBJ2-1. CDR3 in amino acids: CASSLKFEGASYNEQFF.